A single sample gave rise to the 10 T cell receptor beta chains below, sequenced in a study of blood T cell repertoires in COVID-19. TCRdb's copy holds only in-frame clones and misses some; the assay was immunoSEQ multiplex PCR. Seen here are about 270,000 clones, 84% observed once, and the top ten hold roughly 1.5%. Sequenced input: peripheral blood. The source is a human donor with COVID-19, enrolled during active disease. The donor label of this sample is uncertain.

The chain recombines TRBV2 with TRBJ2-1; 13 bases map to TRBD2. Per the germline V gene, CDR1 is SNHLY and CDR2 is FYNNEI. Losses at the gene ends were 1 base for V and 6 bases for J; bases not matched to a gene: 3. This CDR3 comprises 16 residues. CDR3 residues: CASSEVGLAGANEQFF. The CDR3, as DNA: TGTGCCAGCAGTGAAGTCGGACTAGCGGGAGCCAATGAGCAGTTCTTC.

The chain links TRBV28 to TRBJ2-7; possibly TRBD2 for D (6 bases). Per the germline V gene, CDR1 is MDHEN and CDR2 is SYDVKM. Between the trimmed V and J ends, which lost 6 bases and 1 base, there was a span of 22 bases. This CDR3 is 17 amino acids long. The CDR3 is CASSASDAGLSSYEQYF. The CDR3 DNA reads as TGTGCCAGCAGCGCCTCAGATGCGGGACTTTCGTCCTACGAGCAGTACTTC. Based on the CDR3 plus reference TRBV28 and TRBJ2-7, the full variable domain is DVKVTQSSRYLVKRTGEKVFLECVQDMDHENMFWYRQDPGLGLRLIYFSYDVKMKEKGDIPEGYSVSREKKERFSLILESASTNQTSMYLCASSASDAGLSSYEQYFGPGTRLTVT.

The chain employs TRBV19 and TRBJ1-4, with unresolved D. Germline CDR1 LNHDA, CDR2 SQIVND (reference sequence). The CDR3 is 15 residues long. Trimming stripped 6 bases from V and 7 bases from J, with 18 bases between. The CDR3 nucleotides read TGTGCCAGTAGCCCTGGGAGACTGCTCAGTGAAAAACTGTTTTTT. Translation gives CASSPGRLLSEKLFF.

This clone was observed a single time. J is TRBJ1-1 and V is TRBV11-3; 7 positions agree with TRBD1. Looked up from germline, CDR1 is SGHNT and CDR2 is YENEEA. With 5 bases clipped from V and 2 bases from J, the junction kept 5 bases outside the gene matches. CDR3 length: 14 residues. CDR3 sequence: CASSLQGGNTEAFF. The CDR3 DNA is TGTGCCAGCAGCCTCCAGGGGGGCAACACTGAAGCTTTCTTT.

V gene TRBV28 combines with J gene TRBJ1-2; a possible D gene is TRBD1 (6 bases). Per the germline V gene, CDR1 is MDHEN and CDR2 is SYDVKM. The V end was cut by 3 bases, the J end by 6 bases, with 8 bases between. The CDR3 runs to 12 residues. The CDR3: CASSFHRDGYTF. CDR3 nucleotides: TGTGCCAGCAGTTTTCACAGGGATGGCTACACCTTC.

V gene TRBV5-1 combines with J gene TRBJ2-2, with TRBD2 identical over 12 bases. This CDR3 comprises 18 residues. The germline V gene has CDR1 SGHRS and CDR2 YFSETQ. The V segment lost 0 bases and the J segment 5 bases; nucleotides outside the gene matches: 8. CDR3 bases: TGCGCCAGCAGCTTGGCGGAGAGACTAGCGGGAGATACCGGGGAGCTGTTTTTT. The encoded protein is CASSLAERLAGDTGELFF.

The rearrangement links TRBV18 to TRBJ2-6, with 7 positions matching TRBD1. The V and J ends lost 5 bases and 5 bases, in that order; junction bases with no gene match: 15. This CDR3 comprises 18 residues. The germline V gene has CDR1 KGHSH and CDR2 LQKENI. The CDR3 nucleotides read TGTGCCAGCTCAACACGACAGGGTTTGTTCGAAAGGGCCAACGTCCTGACTTTC. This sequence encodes CASSTRQGLFERANVLTF.

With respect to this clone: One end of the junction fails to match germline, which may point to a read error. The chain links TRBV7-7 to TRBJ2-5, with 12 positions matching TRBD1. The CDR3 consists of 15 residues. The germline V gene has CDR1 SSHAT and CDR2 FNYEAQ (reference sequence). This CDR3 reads CASSLGGQGAETQYF. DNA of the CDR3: TGTGCTAGCAGCTTAGGGGGACAGGGGGCAGAGACCCAGTACTTC. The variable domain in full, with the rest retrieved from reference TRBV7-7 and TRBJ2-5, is GAGVSQSPRYKVTKRGQDVTLRCDPISSHATLYWYQQALGQGPEFLTYFNYEAQPDKSGLPSDRFSAERPEGSISTLTIQRTEQRDSAMYRCASSLGGQGAETQYFGPGTRLLVL.

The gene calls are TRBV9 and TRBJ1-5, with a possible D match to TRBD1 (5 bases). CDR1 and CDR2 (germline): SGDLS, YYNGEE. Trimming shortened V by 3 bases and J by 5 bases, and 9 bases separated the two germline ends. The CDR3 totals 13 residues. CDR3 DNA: TGTGCCAGCAGCGAAGGGGTGGATCAGCCCCAGCATTTT. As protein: CASSEGVDQPQHF.

CDR3 DNA: TGTGCCAGCAGCGTAGATCCGGGGAGTCAGCCCCAGCATTTT. Protein sequence: CASSVDPGSQPQHF. The chain recombines TRBV9 with TRBJ1-5; no definite D call. Germline CDR1 is SGDLS and CDR2 is YYNGEE. Trimming cost V 0 bases and J 6 bases, with 10 bases left between them. CDR3 size: 14 residues. The entire variable domain, with the rest obtained from reference TRBV9 and TRBJ1-5, is as follows: DSGVTQTPKHLITATGQRVTLRCSPRSGDLSVYWYQQSLDQGLQFLIQYYNGEERAKGNILERFSAQQFPDLHSELNLSSLELGDSALYFCASSVDPGSQPQHFGDGTRLSIL.